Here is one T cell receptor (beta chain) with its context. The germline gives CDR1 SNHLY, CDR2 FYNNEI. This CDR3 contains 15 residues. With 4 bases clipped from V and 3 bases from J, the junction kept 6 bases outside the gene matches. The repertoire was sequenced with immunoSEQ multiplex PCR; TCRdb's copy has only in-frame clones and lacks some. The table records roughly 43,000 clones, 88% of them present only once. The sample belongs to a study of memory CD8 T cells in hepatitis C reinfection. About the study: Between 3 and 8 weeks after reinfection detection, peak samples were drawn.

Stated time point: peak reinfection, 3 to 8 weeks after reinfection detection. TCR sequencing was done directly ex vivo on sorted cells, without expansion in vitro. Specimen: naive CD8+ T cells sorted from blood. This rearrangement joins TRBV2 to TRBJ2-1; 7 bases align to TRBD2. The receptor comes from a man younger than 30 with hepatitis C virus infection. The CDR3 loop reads CASSGGSGLYNEQFF. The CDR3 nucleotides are TGTGCCAGCAGTGGGGGTAGCGGGCTCTACAATGAGCAGTTCTTC.